Shown below are 18 T cell receptor beta chains from a single sample sequenced in a study of T cells in Graves' hyperthyroidism and ophthalmopathy (dated by TCRdb to the late 2010s). The library relied on multiplex PCR. Sequencing was carried out with an Illumina HiSeq 2000. Amplification of TCR beta CDR3 regions was carried out from RNA transcripts. The first round of RT-PCR for the TCR CDR3 was performed with the HTBI primer set and the Qiagen OneStep RT-PCR kit. Starting from the raw public reads, TCRdb applied fastp trimming at Q25, assembled clones with MiXCR and retained in-frame beta chains. Identical CDR3 proteins give one entry, which carries the most common genes and DNA. For this sample the table gives 150,000 to 200,000 distinct CDR3 sequences, of which about 9.4% were detected only once. Of the sample, approximately 20% falls within the top ten clones. The sequenced sample was blood. Receptors were obtained from a woman younger than 30 with Graves' hyperthyroidism that later progressed to Graves' ophthalmopathy.

On this clonotype itself: At one end, the junction sequence differs from germline, possibly due to a read error. The CDR3 DNA reads TGTGCCGGCAGCTTAGCCGGGACTAGCGGGGGGCCTAAATACGAGCAGTACTTC. Its translation: CAGSLAGTSGGPKYEQYF. V and J are TRBV7-9 and TRBJ2-7; 15 nucleotides match TRBD2. The CDR3 runs to 18 residues. Germline lookup yields CDR1 SEHNR and CDR2 FQNEAQ (reference sequence). The full variable domain, in which reference TRBV7-9 and TRBJ2-7 provide the parts outside the CDR3, is DTGVSQNPRHKITKRGQNVTFRCDPISEHNRLYWYRQTLGQGPEFLTYFQNEAQLEKSRLLSDRFSAERPKGSFSTLEIQRTEQGDSAMYLCAGSLAGTSGGPKYEQYFGPGTRLTVT.

This clonotype showed up many times. This chain joins TRBV20-1 and TRBJ2-5; possible D gene TRBD1, 6 bases. Between the trimmed V and J ends, which lost 5 bases and 5 bases, there was a span of 21 bases. CDR1 is DFQATT and CDR2 is SNEGSKA in the germline V gene (reference sequence). CDR3 size: 15 residues. CDR3 region: CSAGDTDPRGETQYF. CDR3 coding DNA: TGCAGTGCTGGGGACACCGACCCGAGGGGGGAGACCCAGTACTTC.

This clonotype was picked up many times. This chain connects TRBV6-1 to TRBJ2-2; 13 nucleotides line up with TRBD2. There are 21 residues in the CDR3. CDR1 and CDR2 from the germline V gene are MNHNS and SASEGT. With 6 bases clipped from V and 3 bases from J, the junction kept 19 bases outside the gene matches. This CDR3 reads CASSSITSGRARGEDTGELFF. CDR3 sequence (DNA): TGTGCCAGCAGCTCAATCACTAGCGGGAGGGCCCGGGGGGAGGACACCGGGGAGCTGTTTTTT.

This clonotype was found many times. The CDR3 region is CASSWSGTHYGYTF. CDR3 nucleotide sequence: TGTGCCAGCAGTTGGTCCGGGACACACTATGGCTACACCTTC. The chain employs TRBV6-1 and TRBJ1-2; TRBD1 is a possible D gene (6 bases). The CDR3 is 14 residues long. Germline lookup yields CDR1 MNHNS and CDR2 SASEGT. Between the trimmed V and J ends, which lost 5 bases and 3 bases, there was a span of 13 bases.

This clonotype was seen many times. This sequence joins TRBV30 and TRBJ2-2, with a weak D call TRBD2 (6 bases). Germline V gene sequence: CDR1 GTSNPN, CDR2 SVGIG (reference sequence). The V gene lost 2 bases and the J gene lost 1 base, with 8 bases spanning the gap. This CDR3 spans 14 amino acids. CDR3 DNA: TGTGCCTGGAGTCTGGGACTGAACACCGGGGAGCTGTTTTTT. This encodes CAWSLGLNTGELFF. The whole variable domain, filled in from reference TRBV30 and TRBJ2-2, reads SQTIHQWPATLVQPVGSPLSLECTVEGTSNPNLYWYRQAAGRGLQLLFYSVGIGQISSEVPQNLSASRPQDRQFILSSKKLLLSDSGFYLCAWSLGLNTGELFFGEGSRLTVL.

This clonotype was observed many times. The chain couples TRBV3-1 to TRBJ2-5, with 13 nucleotides matching TRBD2. The CDR3 runs 16 residues. Germline V lookup: CDR1 LGHDT, CDR2 YNNKEL (reference sequence). V lost 1 base, J lost 9 bases, and 8 bases stayed unmatched. CDR3 region: CASSQGSGLAGVAQYF. CDR3 in DNA: TGTGCCAGCAGCCAAGGATCAGGACTAGCGGGGGTAGCCCAGTACTTC.

This clonotype was observed many times. The chain has TRBV11-3 and TRBJ2-7, with 9 bases fitting TRBD1. Germline V gene data show CDR1 as SGHNT and CDR2 as YENEEA. Trimming removed 2 bases from V and 5 bases from J; junction bases left unmatched: 1. The CDR3 runs 13 residues. The CDR3 DNA is TGTGCCAGCAGCTTACGGGACAGGGACGAGCAGTACTTC. Its protein is CASSLRDRDEQYF.

The chain joins TRBV15 to TRBJ2-1; D not certain. Trimming removed 0 bases at V and 4 bases at J, with 13 bases between. Germline-derived CDR1 and CDR2 are LNHNV and YYDKDF (reference sequence). CDR3 size: 16 residues. Here the CDR3 reads CATSRDMARSYNEQFF. CDR3 nucleotides: TGTGCCACCAGCAGAGATATGGCGAGAAGTTACAATGAGCAGTTCTTC.

The table lists this clonotype with many counts. The chain employs TRBV18 and TRBJ2-7, with D perhaps TRBD1 (6 bases). Germline V gene lookup returns CDR1 KGHSH and CDR2 LQKENI. CDR3 size: 13 residues. Trimming removed 6 bases at V and 5 bases at J, with 14 bases between. Here the CDR3 reads CASSSLGDNEQYF. The DNA for the CDR3 is TGTGCCAGCTCCAGTCTGGGGGACAACGAGCAGTACTTC.

This clonotype was counted ten times or more. The J gene is TRBJ1-2, the V gene TRBV20-1, with unresolved D. The V end lost 8 bases, the J end lost 4 bases, and 14 bases lay between the germline ends. Germline CDR1 is DFQATT and CDR2 is SNEGSKA (reference sequence). The CDR3 is made up of 12 amino acids. CDR3 bases: TGCAGTTTCCTAGAGGGTACCTATGGCTACACCTTC. It codes for CSFLEGTYGYTF.

This clonotype appeared many times. CDR3 region: CASSPSGGRSTDTQYF. Here the CDR3 DNA reads TGTGCCAGCAGCCCTAGCGGGGGGCGGAGCACAGATACGCAGTATTTT. This chain uses TRBV7-3 with TRBJ2-3; 11 bases fit TRBD2. This CDR3 contains 16 residues. Germline trimming cut 5 bases from V and 0 bases from J; bases unmatched to any gene: 4. Per germline, CDR1 SGHTA and CDR2 FQGTGA.

In its sample, this clonotype was seen many times. The CDR3 DNA is TGTGCCAGCGCGGGACAGGGGGTTACTGAAGCTTTCTTT. It translates to CASAGQGVTEAFF. V is TRBV2 and J is TRBJ1-1, with 11 bases matching TRBD1. Germline V lookup: CDR1 SNHLY, CDR2 FYNNEI. V dropped 8 bases and J dropped 5; count of bases not matched to a gene: 4. The CDR3 consists of 13 residues.

V and J are TRBV12-3 or TRBV12-4 and TRBJ2-3, with D perhaps TRBD2 (5 bases). The CDR3 consists of 16 residues. V was cut by 5 bases and J by 7 bases, with 22 bases left in between. CDR3: CASSLSDAEARYTQYF. CDR3 sequence (DNA): TGTGCCAGCAGTCTCAGCGACGCGGAGGCACGTTATACGCAGTATTTT.

Worth noting for this clonotype: A single base separates this from a much larger clone, so it may be a read error. The chain links TRBV18 to TRBJ2-5, with no clear D. This CDR3 has 12 residues. Germline V gene data show CDR1 as KGHSH and CDR2 as LQKENI. The CDR3 loop is CASSPGQATQYF. CDR3 sequence (DNA): TGTGCCAGCTCACCAGGGCAAGCGACCCAGTACTTC.

This clonotype was picked up many times. This chain uses TRBV20-1 with TRBJ2-1; 8 nucleotides agree with TRBD2. Unmatched junction bases numbered 6, after V lost 1 base and J lost 1 base. The CDR3 sequence is 16 residues long. Germline V gene sequence: CDR1 DFQATT, CDR2 SNEGSKA (reference sequence). DNA for the CDR3: TGCAGTGCTAGAGCGAGTACTAGCGGTTCCTACAATGAGCAGTTCTTC. As protein: CSARASTSGSYNEQFF.

J is TRBJ2-3 and V is TRBV3-1; the D is unclear. The CDR3 covers 14 residues. Germline V CDR1 and CDR2: LGHDT, YNNKEL (reference sequence). Trimming took 1 base from V and 5 from J, leaving 10 bases between them. This chain's CDR3 is CASSQALLRDTQYF. CDR3 bases: TGTGCCAGCAGCCAAGCCCTGTTAAGAGATACGCAGTATTTT.

CDR3 in amino acids: CAISEGLAGYYEQYF. The CDR3 DNA sequence: TGTGCCATCAGTGAGGGACTAGCGGGTTACTACGAGCAGTACTTC. The genes are TRBV10-3 and TRBJ2-7; 11 bases fit TRBD2. Germline values: CDR1 ENHRY, CDR2 SYGVKD. V was clipped by 2 bases and J by 3 bases; unmatched bases: 3. CDR3 size: 15 residues.

This clonotype was found many times. The gene calls are TRBV30 and TRBJ1-5; D unclear. This CDR3 spans 12 amino acids. Trimming took off 1 base at V and 4 bases at J, with 5 bases between the two ends. Per the germline V gene, CDR1 is GTSNPN and CDR2 is SVGIG (reference sequence). CDR3 sequence reads: CAWSGANQPQHF. CDR3 nucleotide sequence: TGTGCCTGGAGTGGGGCGAATCAGCCCCAGCATTTT.